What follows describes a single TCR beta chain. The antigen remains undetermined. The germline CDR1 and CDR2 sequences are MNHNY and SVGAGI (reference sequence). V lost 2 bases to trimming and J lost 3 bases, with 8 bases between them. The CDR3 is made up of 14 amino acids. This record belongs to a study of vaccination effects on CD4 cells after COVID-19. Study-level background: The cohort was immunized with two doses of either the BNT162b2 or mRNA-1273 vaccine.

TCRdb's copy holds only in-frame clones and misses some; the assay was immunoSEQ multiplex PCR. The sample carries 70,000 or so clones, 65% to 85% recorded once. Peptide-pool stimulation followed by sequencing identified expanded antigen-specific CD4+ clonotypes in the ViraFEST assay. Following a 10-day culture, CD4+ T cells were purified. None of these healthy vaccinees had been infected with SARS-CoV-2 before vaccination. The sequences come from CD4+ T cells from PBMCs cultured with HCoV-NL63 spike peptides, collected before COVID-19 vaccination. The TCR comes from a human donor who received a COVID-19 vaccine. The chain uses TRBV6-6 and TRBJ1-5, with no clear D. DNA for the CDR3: TGTGCCAGCAGTTACCCTGCCCTCAATCAGCCCCAGCATTTT. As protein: CASSYPALNQPQHF.